The 4 T cell receptor beta chains reported below all come from one sample, sequenced in a study of T-cell memory formation after mild COVID-19. TCRdb itself ran the 5' RACE reads through MiXCR, one entry per CDR3 protein. The data hold some 320,000 distinct CDR3 sequences, with around 15% observed a single time. The sequenced sample was PBMCs or a T cell subset sorted from them (not recorded which). The receptors derive from a man aged 18 to 30 who had mild COVID-19 (a few samples of this study predate the infection). Cell type and time point are not known.

This chain links TRBV5-8 with TRBJ2-1; D is possibly TRBD2 (5 bases). The V end was cut by 4 bases, the J end by 0 bases, with 11 bases between. Germline V gene sequence: CDR1 SGHTS, CDR2 YDEGEE. The CDR3 spans 15 residues. The CDR3 DNA is TGTGCCAGCAGCGGGAGAGGGAGCTCCTACAATGAGCAGTTCTTC. Its translation: CASSGRGSSYNEQFF. The full variable domain, in which reference TRBV5-8 and TRBJ2-1 provide the parts outside the CDR3, is EAGVTQSPTHLIKTRGQQATLRCSPISGHTSVYWYQQALGLGLQFLLWYDEGEERNRGNFPPRFSGRQFPNYSSELNVNALELEDSALYLCASSGRGSSYNEQFFGPGTRLTVL.

CDR3 DNA sequence: TGTGCCAGCAGCTTGGGGGTACGAGTCGATGAGCAGTTCTTC. Its translation is CASSLGVRVDEQFF. The V gene is TRBV5-5, the J gene TRBJ2-1; no firm D call. V gave up 0 bases and J gave up 8 bases, with 12 bases separating them. CDR1 and CDR2 from the germline V gene are SGHKS and YYEKEE (reference sequence). CDR3 length: 14 residues.

The CDR3 DNA reads TGCGCCAGCAGCTTGGCCGGGTGGGGCACAGATACGCAGTATTTT. Its translation: CASSLAGWGTDTQYF. The V call is TRBV5-1, the J call TRBJ2-3, with D uncertain. CDR1 is SGHRS and CDR2 is YFSETQ in the germline V gene. This CDR3 has 15 amino acids. V was clipped by 0 bases and J by 1 base, with 9 bases between them.

This clonotype was counted between two and nine times. The J gene is TRBJ1-5, the V gene TRBV9; D remains unclear. CDR1 is SGDLS, CDR2 YYNGEE, per germline. V lost 3 bases and J lost 0, with 10 bases in between. This CDR3 has 15 residues. The CDR3 bases are TGTGCCAGCAGCGCAGGAGCTTATAGCAATCAGCCCCAGCATTTT. Amino acid sequence: CASSAGAYSNQPQHF.